The present entry profiles one TCR beta chain with its context. Assay version v3.0 of immunoSEQ was used, and it was run at survey level. The protocol was immunoSEQ multiplex PCR, while the TCRdb copy is restricted to in-frame clones and leaves out a portion. This sample yields around 20,000 clones, of which more than 80% are seen a single time; roughly 18% belongs to the top ten. This specimen comes from a study of long-term antiretroviral therapy in people with HIV. Germline V CDR1 and CDR2: SNHLY, FYNNEI. The V gene lost 4 bases and the J gene lost 6 bases, with 4 bases spanning the gap. This CDR3 spans 11 amino acids.

The sequence was collected from a woman aged 18 to 35 with HIV. Here the sequenced sample was unsorted PBMCs, taken 0.6 years after starting antiretroviral therapy. This chain links TRBV2 with TRBJ1-5; D not certain. The CDR3 nucleotides read TGTGCCAGCAGTGGAGGTCAGCCCCAGCATTTT. Translation: CASSGGQPQHF.